The 12 T cell receptor beta chains below all came from one sample that was sequenced in a study of T-cell memory formation after mild COVID-19 (dated by TCRdb to about 2021). The library was generated by 5' RACE. The sample was run on an Illumina NovaSeq 6000. The raw public data were reprocessed by TCRdb itself: fastp quality trimming at Q25, MiXCR clonotype calling, in-frame beta chains only. Rows matching on CDR3 protein sequence are summarized as one entry with the most common DNA and genes. The sample table holds 350,000 to 500,000 distinct CDR3 sequences, of which around 20% were seen once. Together, the top ten hold around 8.4% of the sample. The sample was PBMCs or a T cell subset sorted from them (not recorded which). The receptor source for this set is an adult woman who had mild COVID-19 (a few samples of this study predate the infection). The sample titles of this study are shuffled in the database, so cell type and time point are left out; the donor was told from shared clones.

A few counts support this clonotype. The V call is TRBV20-1, the J call TRBJ1-2, with 8 positions matching TRBD1. Unmatched junction bases numbered 6, after V lost 1 base and J lost 2 bases. In germline, CDR1 is DFQATT, CDR2 SNEGSKA (reference sequence). The CDR3 consists of 15 residues. The CDR3 nucleotides read TGCAGTGCTAGAGGGGGGGACAGGAGGAACTATGGCTACACCTTC. Encoded protein: CSARGGDRRNYGYTF.

The J gene is TRBJ2-6, the V gene TRBV5-4; D perhaps matches TRBD2 (6 bases). V lost 1 base, J lost 0 bases, and 11 bases lay in between. Germline lookup yields CDR1 SGHNT and CDR2 YYREEE (reference sequence). The CDR3 sequence is 17 residues long. CDR3 region: CASSLRTSNSGANVLTF. CDR3 coding DNA: TGTGCCAGCAGCTTGCGTACTAGCAACTCTGGGGCCAACGTCCTGACTTTC. The entire variable domain, with the rest obtained from reference TRBV5-4 and TRBJ2-6, is as follows: ETGVTQSPTHLIKTRGQQVTLRCSSQSGHNTVSWYQQALGQGPQFIFQYYREEENGRGNFPPRFSGLQFPNYSSELNVNALELDDSALYLCASSLRTSNSGANVLTFGAGSRLTVL.

This clonotype has a count of ten or more. This sequence joins TRBV5-1 and TRBJ1-5; no definite D call. Germline V gene sequence: CDR1 SGHRS, CDR2 YFSETQ. The CDR3 loop spans 13 amino acids. V shed 0 bases and J shed 5 bases, with 6 bases lying between them. CDR3 in amino acids: CASSLGPDQPQHF. The CDR3 nucleotides are TGCGCCAGCAGCTTGGGGCCGGATCAGCCCCAGCATTTT. Variable domain in full (rest from reference TRBV5-1 and TRBJ1-5): KAGVTQTPRYLIKTRGQQVTLSCSPISGHRSVSWYQQTPGQGLQFLFEYFSETQRNKGNFPGRFSGRQFSNSRSEMNVSTLELGDSALYLCASSLGPDQPQHFGDGTRLSIL.

The V and J genes are TRBV7-9 and TRBJ2-7, with D unresolved. CDR3 length: 12 amino acids. In germline, CDR1 is SEHNR, CDR2 FQNEAQ (reference sequence). V was shortened by 1 base and J by 5 bases, with 6 bases between the two germline ends. The CDR3 DNA sequence: TGTGCCAGCAGCTTAGTGGGTCACGAGCAGTACTTC. Residues: CASSLVGHEQYF.

The table lists this clonotype with many counts. This chain connects TRBV13 to TRBJ2-1, with TRBD2 identical over 10 bases. Germline V gives CDR1 PRHDT, CDR2 FYEKMQ (reference sequence). CDR3 length: 15 residues. V was clipped by 5 bases and J by 2 bases; unmatched bases: 3. CDR3 DNA sequence: TGTGCCAGCAGCCTAAGCGGGAGGGCCTACAATGAGCAGTTCTTC. Translated: CASSLSGRAYNEQFF. Combining the CDR3 with reference TRBV13 and TRBJ2-1 gives the whole variable domain AAGVIQSPRHLIKEKRETATLKCYPIPRHDTVYWYQQGPGQDPQFLISFYEKMQSDKGSIPDRFSAQQFSDYHSELNMSSLELGDSALYFCASSLSGRAYNEQFFGPGTRLTVL.

The chain couples TRBV20-1 to TRBJ1-1, with a possible D match to TRBD1 (6 bases). The CDR3 spans 12 residues. In germline, CDR1 is DFQATT, CDR2 SNEGSKA (reference sequence). V was cut by 3 bases and J by 10 bases, with 15 bases left in between. In nucleotides, the CDR3 is TGCAGTGCTAGCCAGGACAGAGACCGAGCTTTCTTT. Translation: CSASQDRDRAFF.

This chain links TRBV12-3 or TRBV12-4 with TRBJ2-5, with TRBD1 matching over 12 bases. The CDR3 contains 16 residues. The V segment lost 6 bases and the J segment 2 bases; nucleotides outside the gene matches: 7. CDR3 sequence: CASSRGTGGSQETQYF. Written as DNA, the CDR3 is TGTGCCAGCAGCCGAGGGACAGGGGGCTCTCAAGAGACCCAGTACTTC.

This clonotype was recorded a few times. The V and J genes are TRBV11-2 and TRBJ2-7; 7 bases agree with TRBD1. Trimming took 5 bases from V and 9 from J; bases not matched to a gene: 4. This CDR3 is built from 11 residues. Per the germline V gene, CDR1 is SGHAT and CDR2 is FQNNGV. The CDR3 sequence is CASSLHRGQYF. The CDR3, as DNA: TGTGCCAGCAGCCTACACAGGGGGCAGTACTTC. Supplemented by reference TRBV11-2 and TRBJ2-7, the full variable domain reads EAGVAQSPRYKIIEKRQSVAFWCNPISGHATLYWYQQILGQGPKLLIQFQNNGVVDDSQLPKDRFSAERLKGVDSTLKIQPAKLEDSAVYLCASSLHRGQYFGPGTRLTVT.

This chain connects TRBV27 to TRBJ1-3, with D uncertain. Germline loops: CDR1 MNHEY, CDR2 SMNVEV (reference sequence). CDR3 length equals 16 residues. The V end was cut by 5 bases, the J end by 1 base, with 15 bases between. The CDR3 DNA sequence: TGTGCCAGCAGTACACACGGGAGTGGATCTGGAAACACCATATATTTT. This codes for CASSTHGSGSGNTIYF.

This clonotype was picked up a small number of times. The chain is built from TRBV5-1 and TRBJ2-3, with 12 bases matching TRBD2. The V gene's germline CDR1 is SGHRS and CDR2 YFSETQ. Trimming at V came to 1 base and at J to 2 bases, leaving 2 bases not matched to a gene. This CDR3 has 16 residues. The CDR3 protein is CASSLTSGGNTDTQYF. The CDR3 DNA reads TGCGCCAGCAGCTTGACTAGCGGGGGGAACACAGATACGCAGTATTTT.

This clonotype was picked up a small number of times. The J gene is TRBJ2-3, the V gene TRBV5-1; D assignment may be TRBD1 or TRBD2 (5 bases each). The CDR3 sequence is 17 residues long. The germline CDR1 and CDR2 sequences are SGHRS and YFSETQ. Deletions cut 0 bases from V and 0 bases from J, with 14 bases between. Written as DNA, the CDR3 is TGCGCCAGCAGCTTGGACCCCCGGGACGGTAGCACAGATACGCAGTATTTT. Its protein product is CASSLDPRDGSTDTQYF.

This clonotype was seen a handful of times. The chain links TRBV12-3 or TRBV12-4 to TRBJ2-1; D is possibly TRBD2 (5 bases). The V end was cut by 1 base, the J end by 2 bases, with 15 bases between. The CDR3 is 17 amino acids. The chain's CDR3 is CASSLGAGRLAYNEQFF. CDR3 bases: TGTGCCAGCAGTTTAGGGGCGGGCAGGTTGGCCTACAATGAGCAGTTCTTC.